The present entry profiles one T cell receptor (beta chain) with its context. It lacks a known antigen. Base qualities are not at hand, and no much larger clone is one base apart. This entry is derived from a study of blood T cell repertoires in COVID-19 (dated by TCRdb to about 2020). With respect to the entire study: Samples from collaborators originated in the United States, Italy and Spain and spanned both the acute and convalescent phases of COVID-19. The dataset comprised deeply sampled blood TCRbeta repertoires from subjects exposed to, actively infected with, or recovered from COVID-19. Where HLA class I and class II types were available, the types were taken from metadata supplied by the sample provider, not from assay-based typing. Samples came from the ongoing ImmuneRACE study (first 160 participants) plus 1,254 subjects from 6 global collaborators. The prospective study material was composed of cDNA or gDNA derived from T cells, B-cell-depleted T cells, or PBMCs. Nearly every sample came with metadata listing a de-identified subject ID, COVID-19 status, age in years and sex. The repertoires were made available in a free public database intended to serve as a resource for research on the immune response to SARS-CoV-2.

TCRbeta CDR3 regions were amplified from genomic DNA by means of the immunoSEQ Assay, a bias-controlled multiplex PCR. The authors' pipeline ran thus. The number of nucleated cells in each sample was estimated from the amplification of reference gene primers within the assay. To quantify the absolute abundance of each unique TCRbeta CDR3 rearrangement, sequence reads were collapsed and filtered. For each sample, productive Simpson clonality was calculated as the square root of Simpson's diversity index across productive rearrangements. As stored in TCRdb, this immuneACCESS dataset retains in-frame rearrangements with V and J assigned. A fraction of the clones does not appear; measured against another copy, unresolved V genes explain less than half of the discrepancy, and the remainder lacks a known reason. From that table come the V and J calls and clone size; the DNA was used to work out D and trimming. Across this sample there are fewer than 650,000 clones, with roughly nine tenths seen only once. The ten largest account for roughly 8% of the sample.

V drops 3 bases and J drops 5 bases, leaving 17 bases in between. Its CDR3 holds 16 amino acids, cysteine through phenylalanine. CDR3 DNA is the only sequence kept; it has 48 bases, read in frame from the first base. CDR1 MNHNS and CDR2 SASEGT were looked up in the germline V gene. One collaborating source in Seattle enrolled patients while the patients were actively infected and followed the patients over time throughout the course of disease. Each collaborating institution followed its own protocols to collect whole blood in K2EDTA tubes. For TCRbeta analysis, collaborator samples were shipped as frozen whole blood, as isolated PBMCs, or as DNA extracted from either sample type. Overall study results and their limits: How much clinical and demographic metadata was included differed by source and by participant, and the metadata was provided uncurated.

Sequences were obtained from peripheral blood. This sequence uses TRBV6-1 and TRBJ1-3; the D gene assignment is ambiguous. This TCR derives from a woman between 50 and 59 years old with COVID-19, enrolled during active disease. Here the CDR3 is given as CASSDGGGRGRNTIYF. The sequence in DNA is TGTGCCAGCAGTGACGGTGGCGGTCGAGGGAGAAACACCATATATTTT.